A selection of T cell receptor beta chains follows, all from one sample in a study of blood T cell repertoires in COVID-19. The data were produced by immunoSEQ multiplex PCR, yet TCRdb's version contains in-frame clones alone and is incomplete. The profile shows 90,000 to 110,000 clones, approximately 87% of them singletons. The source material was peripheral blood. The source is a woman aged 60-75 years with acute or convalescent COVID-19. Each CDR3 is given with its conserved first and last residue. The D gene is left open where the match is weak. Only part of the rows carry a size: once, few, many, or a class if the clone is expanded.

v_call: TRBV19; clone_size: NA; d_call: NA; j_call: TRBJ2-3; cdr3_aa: CASSIQRHTDTQYF; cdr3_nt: TGTGCCAGTAGTATACAGAGGCACACAGATACGCAGTATTTT
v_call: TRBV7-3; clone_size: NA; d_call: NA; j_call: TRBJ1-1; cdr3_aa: CASSLYVNTEAFF; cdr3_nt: TGTGCCAGCAGCCTCTACGTGAACACTGAAGCTTTCTTT
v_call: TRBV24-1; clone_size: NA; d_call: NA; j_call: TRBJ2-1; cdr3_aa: CATSDTGTGDREQFF; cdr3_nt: TGTGCCACCAGTGACACCGGGACTGGGGACCGTGAGCAGTTCTTC
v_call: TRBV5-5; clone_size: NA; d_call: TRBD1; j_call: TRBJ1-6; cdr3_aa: CASSSRGPGSPLHF; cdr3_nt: TGTGCCAGCAGCTCAAGGGGGCCGGGTTCACCCCTCCACTTT
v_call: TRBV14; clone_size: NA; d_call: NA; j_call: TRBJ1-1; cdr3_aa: CASSQAGRFYTEAFF; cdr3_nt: TGTGCCAGCAGCCAAGCAGGCCGCTTTTACACTGAAGCTTTCTTT
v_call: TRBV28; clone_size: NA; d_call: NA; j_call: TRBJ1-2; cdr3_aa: CASSLVQIVTGNYGYTF; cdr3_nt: TGTGCCAGCAGTTTGGTTCAGATCGTTACAGGGAACTATGGCTACACCTTC
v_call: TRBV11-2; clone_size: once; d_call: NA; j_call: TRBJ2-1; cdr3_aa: CASSLGGNQGEQFF; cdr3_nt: TGTGCCAGCAGCTTAGGGGGAAATCAGGGTGAGCAGTTCTTC
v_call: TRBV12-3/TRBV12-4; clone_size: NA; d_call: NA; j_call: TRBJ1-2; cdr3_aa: CASSPGGYGYTF; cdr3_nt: TGTGCCAGCAGTCCCGGAGGATATGGCTACACCTTC
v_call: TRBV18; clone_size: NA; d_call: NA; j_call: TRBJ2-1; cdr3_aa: CASSPSTYGGEQFF; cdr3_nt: TGTGCCAGCTCACCAAGTACATACGGGGGTGAGCAGTTCTTC
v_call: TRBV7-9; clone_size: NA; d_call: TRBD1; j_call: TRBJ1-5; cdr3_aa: CASSLAGTEKPQHF; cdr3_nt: TGTGCCAGCAGCTTGGCCGGGACAGAGAAGCCCCAGCATTTT
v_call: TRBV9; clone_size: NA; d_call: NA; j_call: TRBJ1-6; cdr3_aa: CASSEGGRYNSPLHF; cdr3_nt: TGTGCCAGCAGCGAGGGAGGCAGGTATAATTCACCCCTCCACTTT
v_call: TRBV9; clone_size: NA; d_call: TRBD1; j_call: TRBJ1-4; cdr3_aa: CASSVGTGNNEKLFF; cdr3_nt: TGTGCCAGCAGCGTGGGGACAGGGAATAATGAAAAACTGTTTTTT
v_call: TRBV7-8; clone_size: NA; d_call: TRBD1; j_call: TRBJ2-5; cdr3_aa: CASSLATAGQGETQYF; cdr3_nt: TGTGCCAGCAGCTTAGCTACCGCTGGACAGGGGGAGACCCAGTACTTC